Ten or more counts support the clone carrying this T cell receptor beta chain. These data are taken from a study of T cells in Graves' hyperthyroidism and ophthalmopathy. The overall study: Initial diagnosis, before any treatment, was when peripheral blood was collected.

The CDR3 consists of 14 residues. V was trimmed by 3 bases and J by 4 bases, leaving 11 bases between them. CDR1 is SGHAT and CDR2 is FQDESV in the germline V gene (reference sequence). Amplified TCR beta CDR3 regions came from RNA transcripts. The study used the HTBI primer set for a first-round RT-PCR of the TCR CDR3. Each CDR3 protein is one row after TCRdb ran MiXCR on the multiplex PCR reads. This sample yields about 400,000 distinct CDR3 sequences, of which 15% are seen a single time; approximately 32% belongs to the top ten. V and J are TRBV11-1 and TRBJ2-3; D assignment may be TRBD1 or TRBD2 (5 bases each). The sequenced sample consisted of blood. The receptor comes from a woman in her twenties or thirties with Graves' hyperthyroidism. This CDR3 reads CASSFFKGPDTQYF. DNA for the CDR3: TGTGCCAGCAGCTTTTTCAAGGGACCAGATACGCAGTATTTT.